This entry describes one T cell receptor beta chain. Sequencing used immunoSEQ multiplex PCR; TCRdb keeps in-frame clones, though not all of them. The sample carries about 32,000 clones, about 87% recorded once. Repertoires were sampled repeatedly during chemoradiotherapy. The CDR3 is made up of 16 amino acids. Germline lookup yields CDR1 MNHEY and CDR2 SMNVEV (reference sequence). V lost 6 bases to trimming and J lost 9 bases; unmatched junction nucleotides: 13. This sample stems from a study of chemoradiotherapy in HPV16-positive cancers. The chain is built from TRBV27 and TRBJ1-6, with 8 bases matching TRBD1. This clonotype was obtained from a human donor with HPV-associated anogenital cancer. Source: blood, taken from a patient who underwent chemoradiotherapy. The CDR3: CASRKRETGAFSPLHF. CDR3 coding DNA: TGTGCCAGCAGAAAGCGAGAGACAGGGGCTTTTTCACCCCTCCACTTT.